The rows below give T cell receptor beta chains drawn from one sample of a study of blood T cells in healthy people across ages. MiXCR, run by TCRdb on the 5' RACE reads, gives a single entry per CDR3 protein. This sample has some 560,000 distinct CDR3 sequences; about 27% occur once, and the top ten carry about 3.9%. The data also belong to a second study, concerning T cells of mothers and their children.

Input material: blood. All receptors derive from a boy younger than 10 in good health. CDR3s include the opening cysteine and the closing phenylalanine or tryptophan. A D gene is named only where the DNA matches it firmly. Rows may omit the clone size; those that give it use once, few, many or a size class.

J	D	V	size	CDR3	DNA
TRBJ2-5	TRBD2	TRBV2	NA	CACTSGSETQYF	TGTGCCTGCACTAGCGGGAGTGAGACCCAGTACTTC
TRBJ1-1	NA	TRBV20-1	many	CSARDPQGGSEAFF	TGCAGTGCTAGAGATCCGCAGGGAGGGTCTGAAGCTTTCTTT
TRBJ1-5	TRBD1	TRBV9	NA	CASSGGTGRQPQHF	TGTGCCAGCAGCGGAGGGACAGGGCGGCAGCCCCAGCATTTT
TRBJ2-7	NA	TRBV7-6	once	CASSLDHLYEQYF	TGTGCCAGCAGCTTAGATCACCTCTACGAGCAGTACTTC
TRBJ2-3	TRBD1	TRBV29-1	NA	CSVSPGQGLDTQYF	TGCAGCGTTTCACCGGGACAGGGATTGGATACGCAGTATTTT
TRBJ2-2	TRBD2	TRBV11-2	few	CASSLELAGGSTGELFF	TGTGCCAGCAGCTTAGAACTAGCGGGGGGAAGCACCGGGGAGCTGTTTTTT
TRBJ1-1	TRBD1	TRBV20-1	NA	CSARPMDRSNTEAFF	TGCAGTGCTAGACCCATGGACAGGAGTAACACTGAAGCTTTCTTT
TRBJ2-5	NA	TRBV28	NA	CASRLLTYRVPRSRLPETQYF	TGTGCCAGCAGACTCCTTACCTACAGGGTTCCGAGGTCTCGCCTACCAGAGACCCAGTACTTC
TRBJ2-5	TRBD1	TRBV12-3/TRBV12-4	NA	CASSLGDRRETQYF	TGTGCCAGCAGTTTAGGGGACAGAAGAGAGACCCAGTACTTC
TRBJ2-2	NA	TRBV25-1	few	CASSAVGQGCIRDTGELFF	TGTGCCAGCAGTGCGGTTGGGCAGGGGTGTATTCGCGACACCGGGGAGCTGTTTTTT
TRBJ1-2	NA	TRBV5-1	NA	CASSLEATYYGYTF	TGCGCCAGCAGCTTGGAGGCGACCTACTATGGCTACACCTTC
TRBJ2-1	TRBD2	TRBV7-6	NA	CASSWIAGGSYNEQFF	TGTGCCAGCAGCTGGATAGCGGGAGGGTCCTACAATGAGCAGTTCTTC
TRBJ1-2	NA	TRBV5-1	few	CASSLSSAYGYTF	TGCGCCAGCAGCTTGTCGTCAGCCTATGGCTACACCTTC
TRBJ1-6	TRBD1	TRBV9	many	CASSVADRANSPLHF	TGTGCCAGCAGCGTAGCGGACAGGGCTAATTCACCCCTCCACTTT
TRBJ2-2	NA	TRBV3-1	few	CASSPGPGAGELFF	TGTGCCAGCAGCCCCGGGCCCGGGGCCGGGGAGCTGTTTTTT
TRBJ2-5	NA	TRBV12-3/TRBV12-4	few	CASSPQGSLRKETQYF	TGTGCCAGCAGTCCGCAGGGGTCCCTCAGAAAAGAGACCCAGTACTTC
TRBJ2-3	NA	TRBV3-1	few	CASSPSSAGTDTQYF	TGTGCCAGCAGCCCCTCAAGCGCGGGCACAGATACGCAGTATTTT
TRBJ2-6	NA	TRBV2	once	CASSEGRWGPSSGANVLTF	TGTGCCAGCAGTGAGGGTCGGTGGGGGCCGAGCTCTGGGGCCAACGTCCTGACTTTC
TRBJ2-5	TRBD2	TRBV6-5	many	CASSYSHRSRLAGDGETQYF	TGTGCCAGCAGTTACTCCCACCGATCTCGACTAGCGGGGGATGGCGAGACCCAGTACTTC
TRBJ1-2	NA	TRBV7-9	NA	CASSLGQFYGYTF	TGTGCCAGCAGCTTAGGACAGTTCTATGGCTACACCTTC
TRBJ2-7	NA	TRBV10-3	NA	CAISEDSASYEQYF	TGTGCCATCAGTGAGGATAGCGCGTCCTACGAGCAGTACTTC
TRBJ1-4	NA	TRBV12-3/TRBV12-4	NA	CASSPRTGTVEKLFF	TGTGCCAGCAGTCCCCGAACAGGGACGGTGGAAAAACTGTTTTTT
TRBJ1-2	NA	TRBV20-1	few	CSAHCGYTF	TGCAGTGCGCACTGTGGCTACACCTTC
TRBJ2-1	TRBD1	TRBV12-3/TRBV12-4	NA	CASSGQGLTLRNEQFF	TGTGCCAGCAGCGGACAGGGCTTAACCCTTCGGAATGAGCAGTTCTTC
TRBJ2-5	TRBD1	TRBV12-3/TRBV12-4	NA	CASSSDRGPTPQETQYF	TGTGCCAGCAGTTCCGACAGGGGTCCAACACCCCAAGAGACCCAGTACTTC
TRBJ2-5	TRBD2	TRBV7-6	NA	CASSGYSGKTVETQYF	TGTGCCAGCAGCGGCTATAGCGGGAAAACTGTGGAGACCCAGTACTTC
TRBJ2-3	TRBD2	TRBV7-9	NA	CASSLSGRAVDTQYF	TGTGCCAGCAGCCTAAGCGGGAGGGCCGTAGATACGCAGTATTTT
TRBJ2-7	NA	TRBV6-5	many	CASRDPARMWYF	TGTGCCAGCCGGGACCCCGCTCGGATGTGGTACTTC
TRBJ1-1	TRBD1	TRBV7-9	NA	CASSLGDSEAFF	TGTGCCAGCAGCTTAGGGGACAGTGAAGCTTTCTTT
TRBJ2-2	NA	TRBV7-2	few	CASSPYRADTGELFF	TGTGCCAGCAGCCCGTACAGGGCTGATACCGGGGAGCTGTTTTTT
TRBJ1-2	NA	TRBV12-3/TRBV12-4	few	CASSSFNYGYTF	TGTGCCAGCAGTTCCTTTAACTATGGCTACACCTTC
TRBJ1-2	NA	TRBV12-3/TRBV12-4	NA	CASSGQPKSGYTF	TGTGCCAGCAGCGGACAGCCTAAAAGTGGCTACACCTTC
TRBJ1-2	NA	TRBV3-1	few	CASSQAGHGYTF	TGTGCCAGCAGCCAAGCGGGTCATGGCTACACCTTC
TRBJ2-1	NA	TRBV7-8	NA	CASSLGTHEQFF	TGTGCCAGCAGCTTAGGCACCCATGAGCAGTTCTTC
TRBJ2-5	TRBD2	TRBV7-8	NA	CASSPRGGRVKQETQYF	TGTGCCAGCAGCCCCCGGGGGGGCAGGGTAAAACAAGAGACCCAGTACTTC
TRBJ2-6	NA	TRBV29-1	NA	CSVEEGSGANVLTF	TGCAGCGTTGAAGAGGGGTCGGGGGCCAACGTCCTGACTTTC
TRBJ2-1	NA	TRBV24-1	NA	CATSAPVSNEQFF	TGTGCCACCAGTGCGCCAGTCTCCAATGAGCAGTTCTTC
TRBJ2-5	TRBD2	TRBV6-2/TRBV6-3	NA	CASNVAGVGTQYF	TGTGCCAGCAATGTTGCGGGAGTGGGGACCCAGTACTTC
TRBJ2-3	NA	TRBV7-6	NA	CASSLAEDFGGGHTDTQYF	TGTGCCAGCAGCTTAGCCGAGGATTTCGGCGGGGGACACACAGATACGCAGTATTTT
TRBJ2-1	TRBD2	TRBV12-3/TRBV12-4	few	CASSQRRVAGVNEQFF	TGTGCCAGCTCCCAGCGTAGGGTAGCGGGAGTTAATGAGCAGTTCTTC
TRBJ2-1	TRBD2	TRBV7-6	NA	CASSPITSGAYNEQFF	TGTGCCAGCAGCCCCATCACTAGCGGGGCATACAATGAGCAGTTCTTC
TRBJ1-4	NA	TRBV30	few	CASRQSTNEKLFF	TGTGCCTCGAGACAGTCAACTAATGAAAAACTGTTTTTT
TRBJ2-6	NA	TRBV5-1	NA	CASSLVGRGANVLTF	TGCGCCAGCAGCTTGGTTGGGCGTGGGGCCAACGTCCTGACTTTC
TRBJ1-2	NA	TRBV5-1	few	CASSTGTSYGYTF	TGCGCCAGCAGCACCGGGACGAGCTATGGCTACACCTTC
TRBJ2-5	NA	TRBV6-6	NA	CASSYSRTTQETQYF	TGTGCCAGCAGTTACTCCCGGACAACCCAAGAGACCCAGTACTTC
TRBJ2-5	NA	TRBV6-2/TRBV6-3	few	CASSRGGAGAYQETQYF	TGTGCCAGCAGTCGAGGAGGGGCAGGCGCGTACCAAGAGACCCAGTACTTC
TRBJ2-7	NA	TRBV3-1	many	CASSQDRVSEQYF	TGTGCCAGCAGCCAAGACAGGGTCTCCGAGCAGTACTTC
TRBJ1-1	TRBD1	TRBV5-1	NA	CASSLDRGPWTEAFF	TGCGCCAGCAGCTTGGACAGGGGGCCTTGGACTGAAGCTTTCTTT
TRBJ2-2	NA	TRBV7-9	NA	CASIEKDLDRIAGELFF	TGTGCCAGCATCGAGAAGGACCTTGACAGGATCGCCGGGGAGCTGTTTTTT
TRBJ2-7	TRBD1	TRBV7-9	NA	CASSAVVGQVDEQYF	TGTGCCAGCAGCGCAGTAGTTGGACAGGTGGACGAGCAGTACTTC
TRBJ2-3	TRBD1	TRBV18	NA	CASSPTFRDRGTDTQYF	TGTGCCAGCTCACCTACGTTCCGGGACAGGGGTACAGATACGCAGTATTTT
TRBJ2-5	NA	TRBV19	NA	CASSIMETQYF	TGTGCCAGTAGTATCATGGAGACCCAGTACTTC
TRBJ2-1	NA	TRBV13	few	CASRATSSSYNEQFF	TGTGCCAGCAGGGCGACGTCAAGCTCCTACAATGAGCAGTTCTTC
TRBJ2-2	TRBD2	TRBV2	few	CASSRLAGAPTRELFF	TGTGCCAGCTCCAGACTAGCGGGGGCGCCGACCAGGGAGCTGTTTTTT
TRBJ2-3	NA	TRBV20-1	NA	CSALRGASTDTQYF	TGCAGTGCCCTACGGGGGGCGAGCACAGATACGCAGTATTTT
TRBJ2-5	NA	TRBV12-5	NA	CASRRGDGEETQYF	TGTGCTAGCAGAAGGGGGGACGGAGAAGAGACCCAGTACTTC
TRBJ2-3	TRBD2	TRBV6-5	NA	CASSQLAGTADTQYF	TGTGCCAGCAGTCAACTAGCGGGGACAGCAGATACGCAGTATTTT
TRBJ2-3	NA	TRBV24-1	NA	CATSDLATDTQYF	TGTGCCACCAGTGACTTAGCCACAGATACGCAGTATTTT